This T cell receptor (beta chain) stems from a study of blood T cell repertoires in COVID-19. Study context: Samples representing acute and convalescent COVID-19 were sourced from the United States, Italy and Spain. Nucleic acid was either cDNA or gDNA, and it came from T cells, B-cell-depleted T cells, or PBMCs.

Source study methods: Amplification of reference gene primers provided the estimated nucleated cell counts. Assay: immunoSEQ multiplex PCR; the TCRdb copy retains only in-frame clones and omits some. The DNA gave D and trimming, while V, J and clone size come from that table. The top ten hold around 3.7% of the sample, which has around 62,000 clones, roughly 90% seen once. This clone was picked up one time. V lost 6 bases, J lost 3 bases, and 15 bases lay in between. This CDR3 spans 15 amino acids. CDR1 is MNHEY and CDR2 is SMNVEV in the germline V gene (reference sequence). The rearrangement uses TRBV27 and TRBJ2-1, with a possible D match to TRBD2 (6 bases). What was sequenced was peripheral blood. The TCR originated in a human donor in a cohort sampled during active COVID-19. The CDR3: CASRPISGLYNEQFF. The DNA of the CDR3 is TGTGCCAGCAGACCGATTAGCGGCCTCTACAATGAGCAGTTCTTC.